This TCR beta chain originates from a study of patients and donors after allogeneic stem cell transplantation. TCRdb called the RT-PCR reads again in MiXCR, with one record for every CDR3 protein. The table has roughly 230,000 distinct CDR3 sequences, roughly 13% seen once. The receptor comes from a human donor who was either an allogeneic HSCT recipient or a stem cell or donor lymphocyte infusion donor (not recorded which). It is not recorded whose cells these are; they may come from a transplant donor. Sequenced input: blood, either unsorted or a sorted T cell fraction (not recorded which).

The DNA for the CDR3 is TGTGCCAGCAGCTTACAACGGGGGGGTACGAAGACCCAGTACTTC. The encoded protein is CASSLQRGGTKTQYF. The rearrangement uses TRBV7-2 and TRBJ2-5; 8 nucleotides agree with TRBD2. The CDR3 covers 15 residues. CDR1 SGHTA and CDR2 FQGNSA come from the germline V gene. V lost 2 bases to trimming and J lost 6 bases; unmatched junction nucleotides: 8.